These T cell receptor beta chains were read from a single sample in a study of PD-L1 blockade in urothelial cancer. The method was immunoSEQ multiplex PCR; TCRdb's version includes in-frame clones alone and lacks a portion of them. The sample holds fewer than 30,000 clones, approximately 84% seen once. The sequencing used PBMCs, collected around atezolizumab (anti-PD-L1) treatment. The receptors originated from a man aged 70 or older with urothelial cancer. CDR3s include the opening cysteine and the closing phenylalanine or tryptophan. Each record gives: CDR3 length, clone size, V gene, D gene, J gene, CDR3 DNA, CDR3 protein. The D gene is left open where the match is weak. A row's size may be missing; if present it is once, few, many or a size class.

>14|-|TRBV6-1|TRBD1|TRBJ1-2
TGTGCCAGCAGTGAGGACAGGGGATTTTATGGCTACACCTTC
CASSEDRGFYGYTF
>15|-|TRBV18|TRBD1|TRBJ1-1
TGTGCCAGCTCACCACCAACAGGGGTGAACACTGAAGCTTTCTTT
CASSPPTGVNTEAFF
>13|-|TRBV4-1|-|TRBJ1-1
TGCGCCAGCAGACTACAGGGCTCCACTGAAGCTTTCTTT
CASRLQGSTEAFF
>14|-|TRBV12-5|TRBD2|TRBJ2-1
TGTGCTAGTGGTGCGGGAGGGTGGGCCAATGAGCAGTTCTTC
CASGAGGWANEQFF
>16|-|TRBV6-5|TRBD2|TRBJ2-3
TGTGCCAGCAGTTCCTCACTAGCGGGAGGAGGAGATACGCAGTATTTT
CASSSSLAGGGDTQYF
>15|-|TRBV2|TRBD1|TRBJ1-4
TGTGCCAGCAGCCATGGACAGGGAAGGCCTGAAAAACTGTTTTTT
CASSHGQGRPEKLFF
>15|-|TRBV5-1|TRBD2|TRBJ2-2
TGCGCCAGCAGCTTAGACACTAGCGGGACCGGGGAGCTGTTTTTT
CASSLDTSGTGELFF
>14|-|TRBV6-5|TRBD1|TRBJ1-2
TGTGCCAGCAGCCCGGGACAGGGACTCTATGGCTACACCTTC
CASSPGQGLYGYTF
>16|-|TRBV19|TRBD1|TRBJ1-4
TGTGCCAGTAGAAAAAATGAAGGGACAGGGAATGAAAAACTGTTTTTT
CASRKNEGTGNEKLFF
>14|medium-sized|TRBV6-1|TRBD2|TRBJ2-3
TGTGCCAGCAAACTAGCGGGAGGAATAGATACGCAGTATTTT
CASKLAGGIDTQYF
>14|-|TRBV27|TRBD1|TRBJ2-7
TGTGCCAGCAGTTTCTCGACAGGGGCCTACGAGCAGTACTTC
CASSFSTGAYEQYF
>14|-|TRBV7-8|-|TRBJ2-1
TGTGCCAGCAGCTTAGACAGAAGGCACAATGAGCAGTTCTTC
CASSLDRRHNEQFF
>14|-|TRBV27|-|TRBJ2-1
TGTGCCAGCACCCTCGGGACTTCCTACAATGAGCAGTTCTTC
CASTLGTSYNEQFF
>17|-|TRBV6-9|-|TRBJ2-7
TGTGCCAGCAGCCACCGGGACTGGCATAATCAGTCCTACGAGCAGTACTTC
CASSHRDWHNQSYEQYF
>15|-|TRBV4-1|-|TRBJ1-3
TGCGCCAGCAGCCAAGGCCAGGGAGGAGGAAACACCATATATTTT
CASSQGQGGGNTIYF
>14|-|TRBV11-2|TRBD2|TRBJ2-7
TGTGCCAGCAGCTCCCCTGGACTAGCTGGCGAGCAGTACTTC
CASSSPGLAGEQYF
>17|-|TRBV25-1|-|TRBJ2-1
TGTGCCAGCAGTGACCTCAGGACAGATAGCTCCTACAATGAGCAGTTCTTC
CASSDLRTDSSYNEQFF
>14|-|TRBV2|TRBD1|TRBJ1-2
TGTGCCAGCAGCGCACAGGGGGCGCTCAATGGCTACACCTTC
CASSAQGALNGYTF
>13|-|TRBV2|TRBD1|TRBJ2-2
TGTGCCAGCCGCAGGGGGCGCACCGGGGAGCTGTTTTTT
CASRRGRTGELFF
>15|-|TRBV12-5|-|TRBJ2-1
TGTGCTAGTGGCCCTTCTCGCGGGTATTACAATGAGCAGTTCTTC
CASGPSRGYYNEQFF
>17|few|TRBV5-4|TRBD2|TRBJ2-2
TGTGCCAGCAGCCAGCCTAGCGGGAGGGCCTTCACCGGGGAGCTGTTTTTT
CASSQPSGRAFTGELFF
>16|-|TRBV9|TRBD1|TRBJ2-5
TGTGCCAGCAGCGTAGGGGGGACAGGGGTCCAGGAGACCCAGTACTTC
CASSVGGTGVQETQYF
>13|-|TRBV25-1|-|TRBJ1-2
TGTGCCAGCAGTGCGCCCGGGGACTATGGCTACACCTTC
CASSAPGDYGYTF